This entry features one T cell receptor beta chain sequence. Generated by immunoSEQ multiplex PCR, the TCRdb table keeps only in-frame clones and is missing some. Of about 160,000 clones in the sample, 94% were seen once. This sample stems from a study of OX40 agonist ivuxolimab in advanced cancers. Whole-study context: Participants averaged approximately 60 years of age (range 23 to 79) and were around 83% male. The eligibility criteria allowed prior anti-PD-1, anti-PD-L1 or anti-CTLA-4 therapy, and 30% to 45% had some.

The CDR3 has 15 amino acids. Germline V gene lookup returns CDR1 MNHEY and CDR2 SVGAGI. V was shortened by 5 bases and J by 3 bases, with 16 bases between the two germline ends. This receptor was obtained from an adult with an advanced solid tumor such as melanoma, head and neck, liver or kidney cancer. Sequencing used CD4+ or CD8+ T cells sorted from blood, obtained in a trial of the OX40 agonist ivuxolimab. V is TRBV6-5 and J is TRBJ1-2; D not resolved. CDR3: CASSPGLSADYGYTF. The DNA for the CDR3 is TGTGCCAGCAGTCCCGGACTTTCCGCGGACTATGGCTACACCTTC.